Below, 14 T cell receptor beta chains from the same sample are listed, as sequenced in a study of blood T cell repertoires in COVID-19. Some clones are missing from TCRdb's copy, which holds only in-frame ones; the method was immunoSEQ multiplex PCR. The sample has a few hundred thousand clones; around 89% are singletons. Sample: peripheral blood. All receptors derive from an older woman with acute or convalescent COVID-19.

This clone was detected only once. The chain is built from TRBV28 and TRBJ1-5, with D tentatively TRBD1 (6 bases). V lost 5 bases and J lost 0, with 11 bases in between. Germline values: CDR1 MDHEN, CDR2 SYDVKM. There are 15 residues in the CDR3. The CDR3 coding sequence is TGTGCCAGCAGTATCGGACAGCATAGCAATCAGCCCCAGCATTTT. Amino acid sequence: CASSIGQHSNQPQHF. The variable domain in full, completed from reference TRBV28 and TRBJ1-5, reads DVKVTQSSRYLVKRTGEKVFLECVQDMDHENMFWYRQDPGLGLRLIYFSYDVKMKEKGDIPEGYSVSREKKERFSLILESASTNQTSMYLCASSIGQHSNQPQHFGDGTRLSIL.

This sequence joins TRBV20-1 and TRBJ2-1, with D maybe TRBD2 (5 bases). The CDR3 spans 13 residues. The ends were cut back, 3 bases at V and 4 bases at J, with 10 bases in the middle. The germline CDR1 and CDR2 sequences are DFQATT and SNEGSKA (reference sequence). In DNA form, the CDR3 reads TGCAGTGCTAGTCGGGGTCAATACAATGAGCAGTTCTTC. Translating gives CSASRGQYNEQFF.

The J gene is TRBJ2-1, the V gene TRBV19, with D possibly matching TRBD1 (6 bases). The length of the CDR3 is 12 residues. Germline values: CDR1 LNHDA, CDR2 SQIVND (reference sequence). V dropped 6 bases and J dropped 7 bases, with 10 bases sitting between them. The CDR3: CASRVQGNEQFF. Here the CDR3 DNA reads TGTGCCAGTAGGGTACAGGGAAATGAGCAGTTCTTC.

The V and J genes are TRBV2 and TRBJ1-1, with 11 positions matching TRBD1. CDR1 and CDR2 from the germline V gene are SNHLY and FYNNEI. V lost 5 bases and J lost 5; bases outside the gene matches: 7. The CDR3 loop spans 15 amino acids. The CDR3 DNA follows: TGTGCCAGCAGTTCCGGGACAGGGGGAAGAACTGAAGCTTTCTTT. This encodes CASSSGTGGRTEAFF.

The table lists this clone with a few counts. This chain connects TRBV9 to TRBJ2-2; the D gene is possibly TRBD2 (6 bases). Germline V CDR1 and CDR2: SGDLS, YYNGEE. CDR3 size: 15 residues. The V end lost 0 bases, the J end lost 5 bases, and 11 bases lay between the germline ends. The CDR3 bases are TGTGCCAGCAGCGTAGGCCAGGAGGGGACCGGGGAGCTGTTTTTT. It translates to CASSVGQEGTGELFF.

This chain links TRBV28 with TRBJ2-5, with unresolved D. The germline gives CDR1 MDHEN, CDR2 SYDVKM. V was trimmed by 7 bases and J by 5 bases, leaving 14 bases between them. The CDR3 is 13 amino acids. The CDR3 DNA sequence: TGTGCCAGCAAATTGCGGATGTTGGAGACCCAGTACTTC. This gives the protein CASKLRMLETQYF.

The chain combines TRBV7-6 with TRBJ2-1, with 15 positions matching TRBD2. Germline CDR1 and CDR2: SGHVS and FNYEAQ. Unmatched junction bases numbered 9, after V lost 1 base and J lost 5 bases. The CDR3 has 19 residues. The DNA of the CDR3 is TGTGCCAGCAGCTTAGGGGGACTAGCGGGAGGCCTCCGGGACAATGAGCAGTTCTTC. Translating gives CASSLGGLAGGLRDNEQFF.

This chain joins TRBV6-5 and TRBJ2-5; TRBD2 matches 7 bases. The CDR3 extends over 15 amino acids. Trimming cost V 4 bases and J 2 bases; bases outside gene matches: 7. The V gene's germline CDR1 is MNHEY and CDR2 SVGAGI. The CDR3 spells CASSSDRRGQETQYF. DNA of the CDR3: TGTGCCAGCAGTTCCGACCGGCGGGGGCAAGAGACCCAGTACTTC.

The chain is built from TRBV6-2 or TRBV6-3 and TRBJ2-7; D gene ambiguous. The germline V gene encodes CDR1 MNHEY and CDR2 SVGEGT. This CDR3 is 12 amino acids long. The V end was cut by 3 bases, the J end by 7 bases, with 10 bases between. The CDR3 reads CASSYNTREQYF. CDR3 sequence (DNA): TGTGCCAGCAGTTATAACACGAGGGAGCAGTACTTC.

The chain uses TRBV28 and TRBJ1-5; D is ambiguous. The CDR3 contains 14 residues. The germline V gene has CDR1 MDHEN and CDR2 SYDVKM. The germline V and J ends were trimmed by 6 bases and 9 bases, with 18 bases remaining between them. The DNA for the CDR3 is TGTGCCAGCAGCGACGACGTCAGCCCTAGGCCCCAGCATTTT. It translates to CASSDDVSPRPQHF.

This clone was counted between two and nine times. This sequence joins TRBV6-1 and TRBJ2-1, with 8 positions matching TRBD2. V lost 4 bases, J lost 1 base, and 6 bases stayed unmatched. The germline gives CDR1 MNHNS, CDR2 SASEGT. The CDR3 is 16 amino acids. CDR3 loop: CASSGGSGSSYNEQFF. DNA of the CDR3: TGTGCCAGCAGTGGAGGGAGCGGGAGTTCCTACAATGAGCAGTTCTTC.

The chain uses TRBV4-1 and TRBJ1-4, with D perhaps matching TRBD1 (6 bases). Germline V CDR1 and CDR2: MGHRA, YSYEKL. Trimming removed 7 bases at V and 2 bases at J, with 11 bases between. The CDR3 is 14 amino acids. CDR3 nucleotide sequence: TGCGCCAGCAAGGGGGGGACTACTAATGAAAAACTGTTTTTT. It codes for CASKGGTTNEKLFF.

The gene calls are TRBV9 and TRBJ1-5; 7 positions match TRBD1. The CDR3 spans 14 residues. Germline V lookup: CDR1 SGDLS, CDR2 YYNGEE. Germline trimming cut 3 bases from V and 6 bases from J; bases unmatched to any gene: 6. The CDR3 bases are TGTGCCAGCAGCGGGGACAGTGCGGCTCAGCCCCAGCATTTT. Translating it yields CASSGDSAAQPQHF.

This clone was found once. J is TRBJ1-5 and V is TRBV15, with 7 bases identical to TRBD1. CDR3 length equals 15 residues. The trim removed 3 bases at V and 5 bases at J, leaving 7 bases unmatched. The germline CDR1 and CDR2 sequences are LNHNV and YYDKDF (reference sequence). The CDR3 reads CATSSPGTADQPQHF. The CDR3 nucleotides read TGTGCCACCAGCAGTCCCGGGACAGCGGATCAGCCCCAGCATTTT.